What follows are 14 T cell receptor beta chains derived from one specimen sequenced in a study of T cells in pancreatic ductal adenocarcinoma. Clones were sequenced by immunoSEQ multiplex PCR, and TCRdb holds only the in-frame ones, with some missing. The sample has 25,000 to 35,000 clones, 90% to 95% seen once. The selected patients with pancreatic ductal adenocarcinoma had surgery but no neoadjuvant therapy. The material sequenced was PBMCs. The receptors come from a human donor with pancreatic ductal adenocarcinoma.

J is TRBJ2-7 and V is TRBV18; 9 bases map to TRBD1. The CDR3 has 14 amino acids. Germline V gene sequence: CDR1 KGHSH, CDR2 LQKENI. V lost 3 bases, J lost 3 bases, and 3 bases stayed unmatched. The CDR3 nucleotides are TGTGCCAGCTCACCGGGACAGGGAGACTACGAGCAGTACTTC. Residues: CASSPGQGDYEQYF.

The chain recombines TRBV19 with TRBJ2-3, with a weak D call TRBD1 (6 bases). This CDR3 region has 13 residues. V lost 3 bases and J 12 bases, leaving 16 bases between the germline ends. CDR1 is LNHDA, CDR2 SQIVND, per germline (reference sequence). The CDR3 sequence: CASSIGGGTPQYF. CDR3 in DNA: TGTGCCAGTAGTATTGGGGGCGGAACCCCCCAGTATTTT. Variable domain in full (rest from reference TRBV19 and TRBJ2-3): DGGITQSPKYLFRKEGQNVTLSCEQNLNHDAMYWYRQDPGQGLRLIYYSQIVNDFQKGDIAEGYSVSREKKESFPLTVTSAQKNPTAFYLCASSIGGGTPQYFGPGTRLTVL.

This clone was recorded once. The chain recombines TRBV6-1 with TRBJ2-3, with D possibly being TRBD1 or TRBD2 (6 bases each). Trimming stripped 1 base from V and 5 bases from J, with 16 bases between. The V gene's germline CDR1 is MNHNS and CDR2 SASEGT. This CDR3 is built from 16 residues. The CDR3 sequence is CASSEVRTEGGDTQYF. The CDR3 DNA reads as TGTGCCAGCAGTGAAGTGCGGACAGAGGGGGGAGATACGCAGTATTTT.

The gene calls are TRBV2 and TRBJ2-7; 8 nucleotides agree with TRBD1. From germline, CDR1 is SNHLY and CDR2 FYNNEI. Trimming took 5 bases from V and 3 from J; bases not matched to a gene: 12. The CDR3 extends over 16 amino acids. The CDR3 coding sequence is TGTGCCAGCAGTATCCCCCGGACAGGGTTAAGCTACGAGCAGTACTTC. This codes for CASSIPRTGLSYEQYF.

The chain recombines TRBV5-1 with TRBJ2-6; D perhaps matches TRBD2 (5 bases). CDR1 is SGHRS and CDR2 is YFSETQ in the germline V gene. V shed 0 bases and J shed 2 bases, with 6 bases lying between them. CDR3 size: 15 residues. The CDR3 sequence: CASSLAGTGANVLTF. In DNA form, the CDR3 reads TGCGCCAGCAGCTTGGCGGGGACTGGGGCCAACGTCCTGACTTTC.

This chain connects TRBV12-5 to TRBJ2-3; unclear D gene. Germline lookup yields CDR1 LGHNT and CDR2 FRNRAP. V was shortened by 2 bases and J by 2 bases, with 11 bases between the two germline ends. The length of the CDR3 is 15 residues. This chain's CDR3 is CASGLIVSYTDTQYF. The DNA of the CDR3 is TGTGCTAGTGGTTTGATTGTCAGCTACACAGATACGCAGTATTTT.

As DNA, the CDR3 is TGTGCCAGCAGCTTAGGGACAGGCCCAGAGACCCAGTACTTC. This gives the protein CASSLGTGPETQYF. This chain connects TRBV7-2 to TRBJ2-5; 7 bases map to TRBD1. There are 14 residues in the CDR3. V trimming: 1 base; J trimming: 4 bases; junction bases outside the gene matches: 3. CDR1 is SGHTA, CDR2 FQGNSA, per germline.

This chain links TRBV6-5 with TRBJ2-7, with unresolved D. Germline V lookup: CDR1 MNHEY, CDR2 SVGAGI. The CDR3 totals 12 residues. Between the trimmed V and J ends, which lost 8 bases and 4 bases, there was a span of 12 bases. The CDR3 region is CASDIGNYEQYF. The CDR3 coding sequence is TGTGCCAGCGACATAGGGAATTACGAGCAGTACTTC.

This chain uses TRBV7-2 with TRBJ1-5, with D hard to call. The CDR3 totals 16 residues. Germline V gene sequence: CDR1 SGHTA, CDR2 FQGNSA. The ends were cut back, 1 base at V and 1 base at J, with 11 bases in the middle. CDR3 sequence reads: CASSLGWDASNQPQHF. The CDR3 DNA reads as TGTGCCAGCAGCTTAGGATGGGATGCGAGCAATCAGCCCCAGCATTTT.

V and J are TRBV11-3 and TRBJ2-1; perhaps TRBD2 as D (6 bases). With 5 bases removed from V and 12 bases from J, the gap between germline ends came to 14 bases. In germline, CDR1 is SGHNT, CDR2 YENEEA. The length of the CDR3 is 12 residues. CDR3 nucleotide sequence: TGTGCCAGCAGCGCCCGACTAGAAGGGCAGTTCTTC. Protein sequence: CASSARLEGQFF.

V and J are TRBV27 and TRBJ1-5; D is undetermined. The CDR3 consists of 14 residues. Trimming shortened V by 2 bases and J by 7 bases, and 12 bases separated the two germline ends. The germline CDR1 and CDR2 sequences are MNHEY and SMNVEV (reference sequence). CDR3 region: CASSLTAGAQPQHF. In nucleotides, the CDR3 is TGTGCCAGCAGTTTAACGGCAGGTGCGCAGCCCCAGCATTTT.

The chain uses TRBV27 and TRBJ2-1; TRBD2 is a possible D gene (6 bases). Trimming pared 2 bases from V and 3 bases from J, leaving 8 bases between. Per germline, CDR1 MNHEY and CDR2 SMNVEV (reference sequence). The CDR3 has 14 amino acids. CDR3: CASSLAGSYNEQFF. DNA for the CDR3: TGTGCCAGCAGTTTAGCGGGAAGCTACAATGAGCAGTTCTTC.

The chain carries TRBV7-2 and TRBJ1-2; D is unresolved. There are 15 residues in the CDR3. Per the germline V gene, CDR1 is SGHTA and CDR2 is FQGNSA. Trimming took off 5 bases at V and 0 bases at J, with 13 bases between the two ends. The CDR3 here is CASSPGRATNYGYTF. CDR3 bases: TGTGCCAGCAGCCCGGGCCGGGCCACTAACTATGGCTACACCTTC.

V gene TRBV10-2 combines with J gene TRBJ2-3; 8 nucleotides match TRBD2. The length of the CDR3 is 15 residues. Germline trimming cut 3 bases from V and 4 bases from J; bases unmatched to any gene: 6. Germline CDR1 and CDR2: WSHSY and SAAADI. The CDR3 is CASSDWGTRADTQYF. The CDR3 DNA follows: TGCGCCAGCAGTGATTGGGGGACTAGAGCAGATACGCAGTATTTT.